The 30 T cell receptor beta chains below all came from one sample that was sequenced in a study of technical replicates of blood from a few donors. The data were produced by immunoSEQ multiplex PCR, yet TCRdb's version contains in-frame clones alone and is incomplete. The top ten clones hold 4.2% of a sample with 55,000 to 60,000 clones, approximately 92% of them seen once. The source material was PBMCs. These receptors all stem from a human donor in good health. Some clones in this sample may be carry-over from other donors' samples.

The V gene is TRBV7-8, the J gene TRBJ2-2; a possible D gene is TRBD1 (6 bases). From germline, CDR1 is SGHVS and CDR2 FQNEAQ. The CDR3 runs to 16 residues. V was shortened by 5 bases and J by 1 base, with 14 bases between the two germline ends. CDR3 DNA: TGTGCCAGCAGCGCGGACAGATTTGGGAACACCGGGGAGCTGTTTTTT. Its protein is CASSADRFGNTGELFF.

This clone was counted a single time. V gene TRBV5-6 combines with J gene TRBJ1-2, with 8 bases matching TRBD1. This CDR3 spans 15 amino acids. The junction had 9 bases not matched to a gene; V was cut back by 4 bases and J by 4 bases. Germline assignment: CDR1 SGHDT and CDR2 YYEEEE. The CDR3 DNA sequence: TGTGCCAGCAGCAAGGACAGGGAGGCTTTCTATGGCTACACCTTC. The encoded protein is CASSKDREAFYGYTF.

This clone was found once. The chain has TRBV4-2 and TRBJ1-6, with D possibly TRBD1 on 5 matching bases. In germline, CDR1 is LGHNA, CDR2 YNFKEQ. There are 15 residues in the CDR3. V dropped 1 base and J dropped 14 bases, with 18 bases sitting between them. For the CDR3, the DNA is TGTGCCAGCAGCCAAGTAGACAGTGGGCGCTCGGCCCTCCACTTT. Encoded protein: CASSQVDSGRSALHF.

This chain joins TRBV19 and TRBJ1-3, with D perhaps matching TRBD1 (5 bases). The germline V and J ends were trimmed by 6 bases and 1 base, with 16 bases remaining between them. CDR1 and CDR2 (germline): LNHDA, SQIVND (reference sequence). The CDR3 sequence is 16 residues long. The CDR3 sequence: CASRWGPWGSGNTIYF. DNA of the CDR3: TGTGCCAGTAGATGGGGCCCATGGGGATCTGGAAACACCATATATTTT.

V usage is TRBV18 and J usage is TRBJ2-7; possibly TRBD2 for D (6 bases). From germline, CDR1 is KGHSH and CDR2 LQKENI. Trimming pared 3 bases from V and 6 bases from J, leaving 15 bases between. The CDR3 spans 14 residues. The CDR3 DNA follows: TGTGCCAGCTCACCCTCGGGGGTCCAGTCCGAGCAGTACTTC. It yields the protein CASSPSGVQSEQYF.

V and J are TRBV15 and TRBJ1-2; D is undetermined. V shed 1 base and J shed 6 bases, with 9 bases lying between them. This CDR3 region has 13 residues. The germline V gene encodes CDR1 LNHNV and CDR2 YYDKDF (reference sequence). The CDR3 here is CATSRVGVDGYTF. CDR3 in DNA: TGTGCCACCAGCAGAGTTGGAGTCGATGGCTACACCTTC. Together with reference TRBV15 and TRBJ1-2, the CDR3 gives the full variable domain: DAMVIQNPRYQVTQFGKPVTLSCSQTLNHNVMYWYQQKSSQAPKLLFHYYDKDFNNEADTPDNFQSRRPNTSFCFLDIRSPGLGDTAMYLCATSRVGVDGYTFGSGTRLTVV.

The chain couples TRBV5-6 to TRBJ2-5, with 15 bases lining up with TRBD2. V dropped 0 bases and J dropped 5; count of bases not matched to a gene: 5. CDR3 length: 17 residues. Looked up from germline, CDR1 is SGHDT and CDR2 is YYEEEE. Here the CDR3 reads CASSLGTSGRARETQYF. In DNA form, the CDR3 reads TGTGCCAGCAGCTTGGGGACTAGCGGGAGGGCCCGGGAGACCCAGTACTTC.

The rearrangement links TRBV11-1 to TRBJ2-1; TRBD2 aligns across 13 bases. V gave up 2 bases and J gave up 7 bases; unmatched junction bases: 5. The germline CDR1 and CDR2 sequences are SGHAT and FQDESV (reference sequence). The CDR3 consists of 16 residues. CDR3 residues: CASSLTSGGAGNEQFF. The CDR3 DNA reads TGTGCCAGCAGCTTAACTAGCGGGGGGGCCGGAAATGAGCAGTTCTTC.

The gene calls are TRBV5-1 and TRBJ1-2; tentatively, D is TRBD1 (6 bases). Germline-derived CDR1 and CDR2 are SGHRS and YFSETQ. The CDR3 spans 14 residues. V was trimmed by 3 bases and J by 4 bases, leaving 13 bases between them. CDR3 nucleotides: TGCGCCAGCAGCTCCGGACAGATAATCTATGGCTACACCTTC. This sequence encodes CASSSGQIIYGYTF.

The chain recombines TRBV9 with TRBJ2-7; TRBD2 matches 11 bases. The CDR3 spans 16 residues. CDR1 is SGDLS, CDR2 YYNGEE, per germline. V trimming: 3 bases; J trimming: 7 bases; junction bases outside the gene matches: 12. CDR3 coding DNA: TGTGCCAGCAGCGCTAATCCACTAGCGGGAGTTGGTGAGCAGTACTTC. This encodes CASSANPLAGVGEQYF.

This chain connects TRBV6-1 to TRBJ1-1; D is unresolved. V lost 5 bases and J lost 4, with 8 bases in between. CDR1 is MNHNS and CDR2 is SASEGT in the germline V gene. The CDR3 extends over 12 amino acids. The DNA for the CDR3 is TGTGCCAGCAGTACAGAAGGCACTGAAGCTTTCTTT. It translates to CASSTEGTEAFF.

The chain has TRBV6-1 and TRBJ1-5, with D tentatively TRBD1 (5 bases). The CDR3 spans 16 residues. CDR1 is MNHNS, CDR2 SASEGT, per germline. Trimming removed 0 bases at V and 8 bases at J, with 17 bases between. The CDR3 bases are TGTGCCAGCAGTGAAGCGGGACTGGGACTCGGGGAGCCCCAGCATTTT. Protein product: CASSEAGLGLGEPQHF.

This clone appeared a single time. This chain connects TRBV4-3 to TRBJ2-1; 13 positions match TRBD2. Per the germline V gene, CDR1 is LGHNA and CDR2 is YSLEER. The CDR3 has 18 amino acids. V trimming: 3 bases; J trimming: 4 bases; junction bases outside the gene matches: 9. CDR3 residues: CASSQRIPLAGGYNEQFF. The CDR3, as DNA: TGCGCCAGCAGCCAGAGAATACCACTAGCGGGGGGGTACAATGAGCAGTTCTTC.

CDR3 protein: CASSDTEPNSPLHF. The CDR3 region has the DNA TGTGCCAGCAGTGATACTGAGCCCAATTCACCCCTCCACTTT. J is TRBJ1-6 and V is TRBV2, with D unresolved. V shed 3 bases and J shed 7 bases, with 10 bases lying between them. Germline-derived CDR1 and CDR2 are SNHLY and FYNNEI. This CDR3 contains 14 residues.

V and J are TRBV6-5 and TRBJ1-6; 9 bases align to TRBD1. Germline V gives CDR1 MNHEY, CDR2 SVGAGI. This CDR3 is built from 14 residues. J gave up 7 bases and V 4 bases, and 2 bases lay outside the gene matches. The CDR3: CASSFDRGNSPLHF. In nucleotides, the CDR3 is TGTGCCAGCAGTTTCGACAGGGGGAATTCACCCCTCCACTTT.

This clone was observed once. V and J are TRBV5-6 and TRBJ2-5; no firm D call. This CDR3 region has 15 residues. V was shortened by 0 bases and J by 4 bases, with 13 bases between the two germline ends. Germline CDR1 reads SGHDT; CDR2 reads YYEEEE. The chain's CDR3 is CASSLAIEVTETQYF. The DNA for the CDR3 is TGTGCCAGCAGCTTGGCGATAGAGGTAACAGAGACCCAGTACTTC.

The V and J genes are TRBV7-9 and TRBJ1-1, with TRBD1 matching over 11 bases. The CDR3 sequence is 14 residues long. V was clipped by 2 bases and J by 6 bases; unmatched bases: 2. CDR1 and CDR2 (germline): SEHNR, FQNEAQ (reference sequence). The CDR3 nucleotides read TGTGCCAGCAGCTTAAGGGGACAGGGGGCTGAAGCTTTCTTT. Amino acid sequence: CASSLRGQGAEAFF.

This clone showed up just once. The chain couples TRBV29-1 to TRBJ1-2; D is unresolved. There are 13 residues in the CDR3. Trimming removed 4 bases at V and 4 bases at J, with 13 bases between. From germline, CDR1 is SQVTM and CDR2 ANQGSEA. CDR3 amino acids: CSVGPEGFYGYTF. In DNA form, the CDR3 reads TGCAGCGTTGGGCCAGAGGGTTTCTATGGCTACACCTTC.

This chain uses TRBV29-1 with TRBJ2-5; 8 bases fit TRBD1. Germline-derived CDR1 and CDR2 are SQVTM and ANQGSEA. V trimming: 6 bases; J trimming: 2 bases; junction bases outside the gene matches: 11. The CDR3 runs 15 residues. The CDR3 coding sequence is TGCAGCGTAGAAAACTGGGACAGGAGACAAGAGACCCAGTACTTC. Protein sequence: CSVENWDRRQETQYF.

This chain uses TRBV6-5 with TRBJ1-2; tentative D call: TRBD1 (5 bases). The CDR3 length is 12 residues. Trimming stripped 7 bases from V and 4 bases from J, with 10 bases between. Germline lookup yields CDR1 MNHEY and CDR2 SVGAGI. The DNA of the CDR3 is TGTGCCAGCACCACAGGCTTCTATGGCTACACCTTC. Its protein is CASTTGFYGYTF.

This clone was counted a few times. The rearrangement joins TRBV19 to TRBJ2-1; D is perhaps TRBD1 (8 bases). In germline, CDR1 is LNHDA, CDR2 SQIVND (reference sequence). The CDR3 runs to 14 residues. V was shortened by 2 bases and J by 9 bases, with 14 bases between the two germline ends. The CDR3 spells CASSIQAGTGEQFF. The CDR3 DNA is TGTGCCAGTAGTATACAAGCGGGGACAGGTGAGCAGTTCTTC.

The chain uses TRBV27 and TRBJ2-5; the match to TRBD2 covers 11 bases. The germline V gene has CDR1 MNHEY and CDR2 SMNVEV (reference sequence). The CDR3 runs to 15 residues. J was trimmed by 2 bases and V by 2 bases; bases with no gene match: 1. CDR3 sequence reads: CASSLLAGGQETQYF. The DNA of the CDR3 is TGTGCCAGCAGTTTACTAGCGGGGGGTCAAGAGACCCAGTACTTC.

The chain uses TRBV25-1 and TRBJ1-2; D is undetermined. V lost 2 bases, J lost 7 bases, and 8 bases lay in between. The CDR3 runs 12 residues. Germline V CDR1 and CDR2: MGHDK, SYGVNS. The CDR3: CASSEGSGGYTF. The CDR3 bases are TGTGCCAGCAGTGAAGGAAGCGGTGGCTACACCTTC.

This chain uses TRBV6-1 with TRBJ1-2; maybe TRBD1 (5 bases). The CDR3 length is 13 residues. Germline-derived CDR1 and CDR2 are MNHNS and SASEGT. V lost 8 bases and J lost 4, with 14 bases in between. This CDR3 is CASAPGTIYGYTF. CDR3 DNA sequence: TGTGCCAGCGCCCCCGGGACTATCTATGGCTACACCTTC.

The CDR3 region has the DNA TGTGCCAGCAGCGTAAAGGGGCGGCTCTCCTACGAGCAGTACTTC. Its protein product is CASSVKGRLSYEQYF. The rearrangement joins TRBV11-2 to TRBJ2-7; a possible D gene is TRBD1 (5 bases). CDR1 SGHAT and CDR2 FQNNGV come from the germline V gene. This CDR3 has 15 residues. Trimming took off 5 bases at V and 0 bases at J, with 14 bases between the two ends.

This chain links TRBV5-1 with TRBJ2-5, with 12 bases aligning to TRBD2. There are 16 residues in the CDR3. CDR1 is SGHRS, CDR2 YFSETQ, per germline. V lost 4 bases to trimming and J lost 4 bases; unmatched junction nucleotides: 8. The CDR3: CASSPAASGGAETQYF. CDR3 coding DNA: TGCGCCAGCAGCCCGGCGGCTAGCGGGGGGGCAGAGACCCAGTACTTC.

CDR3 coding DNA: TGTGCCAGCAGGGGCCCCCCCGAGCTAGCGGTCTACAATGAGCAGTTCTTC. Protein sequence: CASRGPPELAVYNEQFF. This rearrangement joins TRBV2 to TRBJ2-1; 7 nucleotides match TRBD2. The V gene's germline CDR1 is SNHLY and CDR2 FYNNEI. The CDR3 consists of 17 residues. V gave up 6 bases and J gave up 3 bases; unmatched junction bases: 14.

V and J are TRBV7-3 and TRBJ2-5; the match to TRBD1 covers 8 bases. The J segment lost 2 bases and the V segment lost 5 bases, leaving 4 bases of the junction unmatched. Germline CDR1 and CDR2: SGHTA and FQGTGA. This CDR3 region has 14 residues. CDR3: CASSTGTGQETQYF. For the CDR3, the DNA is TGTGCCAGCAGCACCGGGACAGGACAAGAGACCCAGTACTTC.

The genes are TRBV4-2 and TRBJ2-3; TRBD2 aligns across 12 bases. The CDR3 has 14 amino acids. Germline V lookup: CDR1 LGHNA, CDR2 YNFKEQ. V was clipped by 2 bases and J by 8 bases; unmatched bases: 2. CDR3 sequence reads: CASSQRLAGVTQYF. CDR3 nucleotides: TGTGCCAGCAGCCAAAGACTAGCGGGAGTTACGCAGTATTTT.

The V call is TRBV7-2, the J call TRBJ2-2, with TRBD1 as a possible D gene (5 bases). Germline V lookup: CDR1 SGHTA, CDR2 FQGNSA. Trimming stripped 2 bases from V and 4 bases from J, with 5 bases between. The CDR3 contains 13 residues. CDR3 DNA sequence: TGTGCCAGCAGCTTACAGGGCACCGGGGAGCTGTTTTTT. It codes for CASSLQGTGELFF. The entire variable domain, with the rest obtained from reference TRBV7-2 and TRBJ2-2, is as follows: GAGVSQSPSNKVTEKGKDVELRCDPISGHTALYWYRQSLGQGLEFLIYFQGNSAPDKSGLPSDRFSAERTGGSVSTLTIQRTQQEDSAVYLCASSLQGTGELFFGEGSRLTVL.